Sequencing of this TCR beta chain was carried out in a study of T cells in Graves' hyperthyroidism and ophthalmopathy. This clonotype was seen ten or more times. This CDR3 contains 14 residues. With V trimmed by 6 bases and J by 7 bases, 10 bases remained unmatched. The CDR3 regions of TCR beta were amplified from RNA transcripts. Initially, a first-round RT-PCR of the TCR CDR3 employed the HTBI primer set. TCRdb re-called the multiplex PCR reads through MiXCR, storing one row per CDR3 protein. The data hold a few hundred thousand distinct CDR3 sequences, with around 21% observed a single time. Orbital computed tomography, thyroid ultrasound, serum thyroxine and TRAb, and clinical symptoms together informed the diagnoses.

The origin of this receptor is a man younger than 30 with Graves' hyperthyroidism. J is TRBJ1-2 and V is TRBV12-3 or TRBV12-4; the match to TRBD1 covers 8 bases. The sequenced sample consisted of blood. The CDR3 reads CASSRDRPLSGYTF. As DNA, the CDR3 is TGTGCCAGCAGCCGGGACAGGCCACTAAGTGGCTACACCTTC.